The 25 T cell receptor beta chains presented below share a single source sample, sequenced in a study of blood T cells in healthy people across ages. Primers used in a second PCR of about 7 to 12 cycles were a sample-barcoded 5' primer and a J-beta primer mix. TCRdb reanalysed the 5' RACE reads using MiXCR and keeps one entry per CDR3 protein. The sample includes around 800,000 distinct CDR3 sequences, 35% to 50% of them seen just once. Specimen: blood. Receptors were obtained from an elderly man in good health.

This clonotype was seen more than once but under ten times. CDR3 residues: CASRIGLAKGPQYF. The CDR3 DNA sequence: TGCGCCAGCCGCATCGGGCTAGCGAAAGGTCCCCAGTACTTC. The V call is TRBV5-1, the J call TRBJ2-7; D is perhaps TRBD2 (6 bases). Germline values: CDR1 SGHRS, CDR2 YFSETQ. The CDR3 consists of 14 residues. V was clipped by 7 bases and J by 10 bases, with 24 bases between them.

The CDR3 reads CASSQEDRGHGNTEAFF. The CDR3 DNA reads as TGCGCCAGCAGCCAGGAGGACAGGGGGCATGGGAACACTGAAGCTTTCTTT. J is TRBJ1-1 and V is TRBV4-1; TRBD1 aligns across 11 bases. The CDR3 consists of 17 residues. Trimming took 3 bases from V and 1 from J; bases not matched to a gene: 7. The germline CDR1 and CDR2 sequences are MGHRA and YSYEKL.

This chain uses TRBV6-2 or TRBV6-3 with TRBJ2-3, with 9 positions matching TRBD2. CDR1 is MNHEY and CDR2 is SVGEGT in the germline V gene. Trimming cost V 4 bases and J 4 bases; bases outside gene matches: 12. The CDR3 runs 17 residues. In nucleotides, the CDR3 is TGTGCCAGCAGTTCCTGGACTAGCGTCGCTCAGTCAGATACGCAGTATTTT. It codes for CASSSWTSVAQSDTQYF.

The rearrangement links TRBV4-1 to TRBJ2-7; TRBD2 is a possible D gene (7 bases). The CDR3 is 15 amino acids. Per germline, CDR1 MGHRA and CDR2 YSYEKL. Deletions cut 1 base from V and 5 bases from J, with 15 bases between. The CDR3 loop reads CASSQGGGADHEQYF. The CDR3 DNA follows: TGCGCCAGCAGCCAAGGGGGGGGGGCCGACCACGAGCAGTACTTC.

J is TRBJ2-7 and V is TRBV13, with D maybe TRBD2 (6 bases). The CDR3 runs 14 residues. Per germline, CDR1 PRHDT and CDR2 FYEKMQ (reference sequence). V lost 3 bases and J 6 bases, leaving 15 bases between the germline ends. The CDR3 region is CASSFSGLNLEQYF. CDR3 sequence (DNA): TGTGCCAGCAGCTTCTCCGGACTAAACCTCGAGCAGTACTTC.

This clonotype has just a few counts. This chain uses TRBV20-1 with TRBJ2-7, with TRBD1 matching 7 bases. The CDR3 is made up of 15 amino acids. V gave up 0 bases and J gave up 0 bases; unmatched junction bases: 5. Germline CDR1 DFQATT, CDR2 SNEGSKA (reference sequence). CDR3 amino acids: CSARDRDSFSYEQYF. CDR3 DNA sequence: TGCAGTGCTAGAGACCGGGACAGTTTCTCCTACGAGCAGTACTTC.

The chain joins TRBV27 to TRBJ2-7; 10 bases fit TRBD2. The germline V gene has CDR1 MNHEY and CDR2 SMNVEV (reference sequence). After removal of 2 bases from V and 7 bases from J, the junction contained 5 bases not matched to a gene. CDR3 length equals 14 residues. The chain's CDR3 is CASSLIAGGSEQYF. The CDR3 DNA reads TGTGCCAGCAGTTTAATAGCGGGAGGAAGTGAGCAGTACTTC.

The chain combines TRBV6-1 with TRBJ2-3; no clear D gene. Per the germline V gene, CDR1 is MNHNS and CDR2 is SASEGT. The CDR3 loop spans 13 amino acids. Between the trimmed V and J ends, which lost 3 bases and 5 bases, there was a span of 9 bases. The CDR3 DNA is TGTGCCAGCAGTGAGCAAGGAAGAGATACGCAGTATTTT. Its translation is CASSEQGRDTQYF.

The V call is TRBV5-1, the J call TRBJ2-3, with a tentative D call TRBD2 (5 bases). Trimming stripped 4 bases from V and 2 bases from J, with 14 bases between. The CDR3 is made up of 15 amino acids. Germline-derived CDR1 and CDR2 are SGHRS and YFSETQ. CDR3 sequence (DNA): TGCGCCAGCAGCCCCTCTCCAGACTACACAGATACGCAGTATTTT. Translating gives CASSPSPDYTDTQYF.

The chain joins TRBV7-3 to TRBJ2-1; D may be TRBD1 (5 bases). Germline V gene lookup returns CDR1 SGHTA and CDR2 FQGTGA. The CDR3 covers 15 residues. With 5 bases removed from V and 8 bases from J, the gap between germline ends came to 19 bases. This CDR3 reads CASSLQGVTWDEQFF. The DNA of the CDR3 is TGTGCCAGCAGCCTCCAAGGGGTGACGTGGGATGAGCAGTTCTTC.

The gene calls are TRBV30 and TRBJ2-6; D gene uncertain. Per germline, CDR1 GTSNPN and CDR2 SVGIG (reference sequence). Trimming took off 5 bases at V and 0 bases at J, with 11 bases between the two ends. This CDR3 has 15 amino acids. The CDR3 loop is CAWDNPGSGANVLTF. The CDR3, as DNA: TGTGCCTGGGACAACCCGGGCTCTGGGGCCAACGTCCTGACTTTC.

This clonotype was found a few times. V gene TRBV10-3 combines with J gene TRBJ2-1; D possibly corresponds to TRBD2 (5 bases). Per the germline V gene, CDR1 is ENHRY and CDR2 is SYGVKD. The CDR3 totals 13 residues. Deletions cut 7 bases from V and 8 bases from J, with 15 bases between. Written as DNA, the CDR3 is TGTGCCATCAAAGGAAACGAGGGCGATGAGCAGTTCTTC. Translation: CAIKGNEGDEQFF.

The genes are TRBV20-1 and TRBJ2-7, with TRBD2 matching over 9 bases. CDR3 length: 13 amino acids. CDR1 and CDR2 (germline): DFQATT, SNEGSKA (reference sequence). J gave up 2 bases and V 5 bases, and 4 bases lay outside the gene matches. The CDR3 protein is CSAPRTSAYEQYF. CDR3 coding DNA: TGCAGTGCTCCCCGGACTAGCGCCTACGAGCAGTACTTC.

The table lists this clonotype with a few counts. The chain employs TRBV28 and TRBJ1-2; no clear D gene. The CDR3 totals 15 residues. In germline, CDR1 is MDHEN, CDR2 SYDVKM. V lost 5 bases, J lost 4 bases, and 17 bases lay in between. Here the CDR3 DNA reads TGTGCCAGCAGTGCCCCCGACATTTTCACCTATGGCTACACCTTC. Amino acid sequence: CASSAPDIFTYGYTF.

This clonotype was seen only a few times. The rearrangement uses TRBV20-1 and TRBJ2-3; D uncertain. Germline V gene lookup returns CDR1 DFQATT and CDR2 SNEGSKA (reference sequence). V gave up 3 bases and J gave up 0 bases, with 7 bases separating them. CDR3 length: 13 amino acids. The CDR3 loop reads CSASFPSTDTQYF. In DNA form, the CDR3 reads TGCAGTGCTAGTTTTCCAAGCACAGATACGCAGTATTTT.

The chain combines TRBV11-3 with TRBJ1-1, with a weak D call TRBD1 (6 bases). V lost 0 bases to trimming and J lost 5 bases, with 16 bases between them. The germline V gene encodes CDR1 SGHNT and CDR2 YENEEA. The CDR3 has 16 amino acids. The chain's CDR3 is CASSLDGRGGSTEAFF. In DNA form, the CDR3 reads TGTGCCAGCAGCTTAGATGGTAGGGGGGGGTCGACTGAAGCTTTCTTT.

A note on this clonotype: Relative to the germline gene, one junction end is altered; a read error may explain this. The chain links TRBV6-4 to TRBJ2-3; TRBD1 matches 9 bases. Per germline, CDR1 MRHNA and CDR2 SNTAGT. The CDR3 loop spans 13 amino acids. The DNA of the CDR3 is TGCGACCGGGACAGGGAAAGCACAGATACGCAGTATTTT. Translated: CDRDRESTDTQYF.

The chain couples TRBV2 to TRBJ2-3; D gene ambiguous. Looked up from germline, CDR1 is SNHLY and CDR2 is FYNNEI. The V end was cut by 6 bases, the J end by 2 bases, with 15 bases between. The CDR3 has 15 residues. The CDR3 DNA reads TGTGCCAGCAGGGGTTTACCGGGCTTCACAGATACGCAGTATTTT. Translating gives CASRGLPGFTDTQYF.

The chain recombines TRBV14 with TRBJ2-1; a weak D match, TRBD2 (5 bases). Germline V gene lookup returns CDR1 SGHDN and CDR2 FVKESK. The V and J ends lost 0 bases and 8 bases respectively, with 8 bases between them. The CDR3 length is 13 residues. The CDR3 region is CASSQDGGYEQFF. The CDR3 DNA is TGTGCCAGCAGCCAAGACGGCGGGTATGAGCAGTTCTTC.

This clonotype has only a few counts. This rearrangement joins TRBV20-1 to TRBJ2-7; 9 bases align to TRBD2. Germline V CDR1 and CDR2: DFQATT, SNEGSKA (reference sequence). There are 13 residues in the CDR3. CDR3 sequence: CSARVAGANEQYF. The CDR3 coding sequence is TGCAGCGCGAGAGTAGCGGGAGCCAACGAGCAGTACTTC.

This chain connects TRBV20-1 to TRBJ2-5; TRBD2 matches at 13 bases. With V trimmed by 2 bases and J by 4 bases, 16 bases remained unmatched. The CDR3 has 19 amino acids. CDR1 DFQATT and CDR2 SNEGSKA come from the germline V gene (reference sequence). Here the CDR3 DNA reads TGCAGTGCTAGAAGTCGGGGAGGACTAGCGGGAGTCGGGCTAGAGACCCAGTACTTC. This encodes CSARSRGGLAGVGLETQYF.

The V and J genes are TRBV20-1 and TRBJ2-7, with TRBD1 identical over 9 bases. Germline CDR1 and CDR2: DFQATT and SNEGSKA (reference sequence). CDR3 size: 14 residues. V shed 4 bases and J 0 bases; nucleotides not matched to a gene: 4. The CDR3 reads CSATTGGGSYEQYF. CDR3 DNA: TGCAGTGCTACGACAGGGGGGGGCTCCTACGAGCAGTACTTC.

The CDR3 sequence is CASSYHSTGSNGYTF. Written as DNA, the CDR3 is TGTGCCAGCAGTTACCATTCGACCGGTTCTAATGGCTACACCTTC. This chain joins TRBV6-5 and TRBJ1-2; D is uncertain. Germline CDR1 and CDR2: MNHEY and SVGAGI. The CDR3 sequence is 15 residues long. Between the trimmed V and J ends, which lost 2 bases and 6 bases, there was a span of 16 bases.

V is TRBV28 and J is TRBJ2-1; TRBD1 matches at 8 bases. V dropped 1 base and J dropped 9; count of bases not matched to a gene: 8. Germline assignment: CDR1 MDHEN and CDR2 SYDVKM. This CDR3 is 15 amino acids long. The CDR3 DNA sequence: TGTGCCAGCAGTTTATTAGTTCAGGGGGCCCGTGAGCAGTTCTTC. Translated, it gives CASSLLVQGAREQFF. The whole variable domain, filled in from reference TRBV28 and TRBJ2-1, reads DVKVTQSSRYLVKRTGEKVFLECVQDMDHENMFWYRQDPGLGLRLIYFSYDVKMKEKGDIPEGYSVSREKKERFSLILESASTNQTSMYLCASSLLVQGAREQFFGPGTRLTVL.

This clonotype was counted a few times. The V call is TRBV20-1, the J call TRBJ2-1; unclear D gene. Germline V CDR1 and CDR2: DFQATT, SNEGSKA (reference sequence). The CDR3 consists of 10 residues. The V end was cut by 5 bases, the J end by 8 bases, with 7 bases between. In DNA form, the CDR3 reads TGCAGTGCTTTGAAATATGAGCAGTTCTTC. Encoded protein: CSALKYEQFF.